The 22 T cell receptor beta chains listed next were all sequenced from one sample in a study of Ad26.COV2.S vaccination and SARS-CoV-2 variants. Only in-frame clones appear in the TCRdb table, and some are missing; sequencing was by immunoSEQ multiplex PCR. Seen here are some 350,000 clones, about 90% observed once, and the top ten hold 3% to 4%. This sample comprised peripheral blood, obtained after recovery from COVID-19. All receptors derive from a human donor who had recovered from COVID-19.

The chain is built from TRBV20-1 and TRBJ2-7; maybe TRBD1 (6 bases). Per the germline V gene, CDR1 is DFQATT and CDR2 is SNEGSKA (reference sequence). The CDR3 sequence is 11 residues long. V was clipped by 6 bases and J by 4 bases, with 10 bases between them. The CDR3: CSAGQRYEQYF. DNA for the CDR3: TGCAGTGCCGGACAGAGATACGAGCAGTACTTC.

This clone was recorded only once. V and J are TRBV28 and TRBJ2-1, with 8 nucleotides matching TRBD1. Germline values: CDR1 MDHEN, CDR2 SYDVKM. The length of the CDR3 is 14 residues. Trimming at V came to 6 bases and at J to 7 bases, leaving 8 bases not matched to a gene. The CDR3 here is CASRPRQGWNEQFF. The CDR3 bases are TGTGCCAGCAGGCCCCGACAGGGGTGGAATGAGCAGTTCTTC.

V usage is TRBV6-2 or TRBV6-3 and J usage is TRBJ2-1; D tentatively reads TRBD1 or TRBD2 (5 bases each). With 4 bases removed from V and 6 bases from J, the gap between germline ends came to 7 bases. This CDR3 contains 12 residues. Germline values: CDR1 MNHEY, CDR2 SVGEGT. Here the CDR3 reads CASSSGSNEQFF. DNA for the CDR3: TGTGCCAGCAGTTCAGGGAGCAATGAGCAGTTCTTC.

The J gene is TRBJ1-5, the V gene TRBV12-3 or TRBV12-4; D gene ambiguous. V was trimmed by 1 base and J by 5 bases, leaving 6 bases between them. This CDR3 contains 13 residues. CDR3 sequence (DNA): TGTGCCAGCAGTTTAGGGCCGTATCAGCCCCAGCATTTT. It translates to CASSLGPYQPQHF.

The chain employs TRBV10-3 and TRBJ1-6; D perhaps matches TRBD1 (6 bases). Per germline, CDR1 ENHRY and CDR2 SYGVKD. This CDR3 comprises 16 residues. V gave up 0 bases and J gave up 6 bases, with 12 bases separating them. The CDR3 nucleotides read TGTGCCATCAGTGAGTCTTGGGGGCAGGGTAATTCACCCCTCCACTTT. Protein sequence: CAISESWGQGNSPLHF.

The V gene is TRBV6-5, the J gene TRBJ1-1, with D maybe TRBD1 (6 bases). Germline lookup yields CDR1 MNHEY and CDR2 SVGAGI. The CDR3 has 11 amino acids. Trimming pared 6 bases from V and 4 bases from J, leaving 6 bases between. For the CDR3, the DNA is TGTGCCAGCAGGACAGGCACTGAAGCTTTCTTT. Translated, it gives CASRTGTEAFF.

The CDR3 is CASSHPIAGAFTGELFF. CDR3 sequence (DNA): TGTGCCAGCAGCCACCCTATAGCGGGGGCGTTCACCGGGGAGCTGTTTTTT. The V and J genes are TRBV9 and TRBJ2-2; 9 bases fit TRBD2. CDR1 SGDLS and CDR2 YYNGEE come from the germline V gene. This CDR3 spans 17 amino acids. V lost 4 bases to trimming and J lost 4 bases; unmatched junction nucleotides: 11.

In its sample, this clone was seen once. The chain couples TRBV7-8 to TRBJ2-1, with 7 bases identical to TRBD1. Unmatched junction bases numbered 1, after V lost 1 base and J lost 10 bases. The CDR3 is 12 amino acids. In germline, CDR1 is SGHVS, CDR2 FQNEAQ. CDR3 sequence (DNA): TGTGCCAGCAGCTTAGGGGGACAGGAGCAGTTCTTC. It encodes CASSLGGQEQFF.

The V gene is TRBV12-5, the J gene TRBJ2-7; the D is unclear. The CDR3 runs to 17 residues. The germline V gene has CDR1 LGHNT and CDR2 FRNRAP. The V and J ends lost 0 bases and 5 bases respectively, with 20 bases between them. CDR3 coding DNA: TGTGCTAGTGGTTTGGTACGGGCCCCGGCCACTCCCCACGAGCAGTACTTC. Translation: CASGLVRAPATPHEQYF.

This chain links TRBV15 with TRBJ2-7; unclear D gene. The V gene lost 1 base and the J gene lost 0 bases, with 10 bases spanning the gap. The CDR3 covers 15 residues. The germline CDR1 and CDR2 sequences are LNHNV and YYDKDF (reference sequence). Here the CDR3 reads CATSRGGNPSYEQYF. CDR3 DNA: TGTGCCACCAGCAGAGGAGGTAACCCCTCCTACGAGCAGTACTTC.

This clone was seen a few times. CDR3 sequence (DNA): TGTGCCAGCAGCTCGACGACTAGCGGGCCCTCCTACGAGCAGTACTTC. Residues: CASSSTTSGPSYEQYF. The V call is TRBV7-9, the J call TRBJ2-7; TRBD2 aligns across 10 bases. After removal of 4 bases from V and 0 bases from J, the junction contained 6 bases not matched to a gene. Germline CDR1 and CDR2: SEHNR and FQNEAQ (reference sequence). This CDR3 contains 16 residues.

This rearrangement joins TRBV2 to TRBJ2-7, with 7 nucleotides matching TRBD2. The germline gives CDR1 SNHLY, CDR2 FYNNEI. V was pared by 1 base and J by 3 bases, with 15 bases of the junction left unmatched. CDR3 length: 18 amino acids. The CDR3 loop reads CASSEGLFGAGAFYEQYF. The CDR3 DNA follows: TGTGCCAGCAGTGAAGGCCTTTTTGGGGCGGGAGCCTTCTACGAGCAGTACTTC.

J is TRBJ2-2 and V is TRBV5-4, with TRBD2 matching 8 bases. V was clipped by 4 bases and J by 11 bases; unmatched bases: 4. The germline CDR1 and CDR2 sequences are SGHNT and YYREEE (reference sequence). CDR3 size: 12 residues. The CDR3: CASSIGLAELFF. The CDR3 DNA sequence: TGTGCCAGCAGCATAGGACTAGCCGAGCTGTTTTTT.

This sequence joins TRBV7-9 and TRBJ2-3; unclear D gene. Germline CDR1 SEHNR, CDR2 FQNEAQ (reference sequence). This CDR3 contains 12 residues. V lost 7 bases and J 2 bases, leaving 7 bases between the germline ends. The CDR3 protein is CASKDATDTQYF. CDR3 DNA sequence: TGTGCCAGCAAGGACGCCACAGATACGCAGTATTTT.

The rearrangement links TRBV5-4 to TRBJ2-1; TRBD2 is a possible D gene (6 bases). Deletions cut 4 bases from V and 9 bases from J, with 17 bases between. This CDR3 comprises 14 residues. Germline CDR1 and CDR2: SGHNT and YYREEE (reference sequence). CDR3 region: CASSQKGMGGEQFF. The DNA of the CDR3 is TGTGCCAGCAGCCAGAAAGGGATGGGGGGTGAGCAGTTCTTC. The whole variable domain, remainder taken from reference TRBV5-4 and TRBJ2-1, is ETGVTQSPTHLIKTRGQQVTLRCSSQSGHNTVSWYQQALGQGPQFIFQYYREEENGRGNFPPRFSGLQFPNYSSELNVNALELDDSALYLCASSQKGMGGEQFFGPGTRLTVL.

The sample holds one count of this clone. The chain recombines TRBV6-1 with TRBJ1-5; D is undetermined. Trimming took 1 base from V and 4 from J, leaving 2 bases between them. The CDR3 extends over 12 amino acids. CDR1 and CDR2 (germline): MNHNS, SASEGT. CDR3 DNA: TGTGCCAGCAGTGAAGGAAATCAGCCCCAGCATTTT. It is translated as CASSEGNQPQHF.

J is TRBJ1-5 and V is TRBV5-6; D is perhaps TRBD1 (6 bases). The CDR3 length is 14 residues. V shed 2 bases and J shed 11 bases, with 17 bases lying between them. Germline lookup yields CDR1 SGHDT and CDR2 YYEEEE. CDR3 region: CASSFGGDLLSQHF. For the CDR3, the DNA is TGTGCCAGCAGCTTTGGGGGCGACCTTTTGTCCCAGCATTTT.

V gene TRBV25-1 combines with J gene TRBJ2-2; D is unresolved. The V end lost 6 bases, the J end lost 1 base, and 15 bases lay between the germline ends. This CDR3 has 16 residues. CDR1 and CDR2 from the germline V gene are MGHDK and SYGVNS. The CDR3 bases are TGTGCCAGCAGCCCCCGGCAGGCCGGGAACACCGGGGAGCTGTTTTTT. Translation: CASSPRQAGNTGELFF.

The rearrangement uses TRBV6-5 and TRBJ1-2; D perhaps matches TRBD1 (6 bases). This CDR3 has 11 amino acids. Trimming cost V 7 bases and J 10 bases, with 13 bases left between them. Germline V gene sequence: CDR1 MNHEY, CDR2 SVGAGI. In nucleotides, the CDR3 is TGTGCCAGCAAACAGACAGGTGACTACACCTTC. Its translation is CASKQTGDYTF.

CDR3: CASSPTLRGLYGYTF. The CDR3 nucleotides are TGTGCCAGCAGCCCAACATTACGAGGGCTCTATGGCTACACCTTC. The chain links TRBV28 to TRBJ1-2, with D unresolved. V was clipped by 6 bases and J by 4 bases, with 18 bases between them. The CDR3 loop spans 15 amino acids. Germline lookup yields CDR1 MDHEN and CDR2 SYDVKM.

J is TRBJ1-6 and V is TRBV14, with 7 bases lining up with TRBD1. Trimming at V came to 1 base and at J to 8 bases, leaving 2 bases not matched to a gene. This CDR3 is built from 14 residues. Germline CDR1 SGHDN, CDR2 FVKESK. CDR3 nucleotides: TGTGCCAGCAGCCAAGCCAGGGGGGATTCACCCCTCCACTTT. Protein sequence: CASSQARGDSPLHF.

This clone came up a few times. Other DNA sequences in this specimen translate into the identical CDR3. V is TRBV7-9 and J is TRBJ1-5, with D maybe TRBD1 (5 bases). This CDR3 has 16 residues. Germline V gene lookup returns CDR1 SEHNR and CDR2 FQNEAQ (reference sequence). The V end was cut by 1 base, the J end by 3 bases, with 13 bases between. CDR3 amino acids: CASSLGVGRVNQPQHF. In nucleotides, the CDR3 is TGTGCCAGCAGCTTAGGCGTGGGCAGGGTCAATCAGCCCCAGCATTTT.